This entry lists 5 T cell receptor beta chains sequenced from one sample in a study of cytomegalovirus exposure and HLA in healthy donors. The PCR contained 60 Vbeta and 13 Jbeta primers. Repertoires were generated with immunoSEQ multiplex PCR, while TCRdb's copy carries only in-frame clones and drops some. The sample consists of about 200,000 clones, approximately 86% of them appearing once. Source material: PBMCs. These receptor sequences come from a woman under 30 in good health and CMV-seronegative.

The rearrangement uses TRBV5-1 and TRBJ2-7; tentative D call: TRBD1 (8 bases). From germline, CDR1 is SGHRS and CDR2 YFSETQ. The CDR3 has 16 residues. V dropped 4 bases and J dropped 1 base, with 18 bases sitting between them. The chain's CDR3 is CASSGRDRTPSYEQYF. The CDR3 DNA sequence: TGCGCCAGCAGCGGGAGGGACAGGACCCCATCCTACGAGCAGTACTTC.

Written as DNA, the CDR3 is TGTGCCAGCAGCTTCGAACAGGCCACAGATACGCAGTATTTT. Its protein product is CASSFEQATDTQYF. The chain has TRBV5-6 and TRBJ2-3; tentatively, D is TRBD1 (5 bases). The CDR3 is 14 residues long. Trimming left V 2 bases short and J 2 bases short, with 9 bases between. The germline V gene has CDR1 SGHDT and CDR2 YYEEEE.

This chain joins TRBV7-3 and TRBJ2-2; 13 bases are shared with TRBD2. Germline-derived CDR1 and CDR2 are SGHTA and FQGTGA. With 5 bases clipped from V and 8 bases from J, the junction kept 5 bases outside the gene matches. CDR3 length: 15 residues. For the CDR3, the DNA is TGTGCCAGCAGCCGGACTAGCGGGAGTCGAGGGGAGCTGTTTTTT. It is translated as CASSRTSGSRGELFF.

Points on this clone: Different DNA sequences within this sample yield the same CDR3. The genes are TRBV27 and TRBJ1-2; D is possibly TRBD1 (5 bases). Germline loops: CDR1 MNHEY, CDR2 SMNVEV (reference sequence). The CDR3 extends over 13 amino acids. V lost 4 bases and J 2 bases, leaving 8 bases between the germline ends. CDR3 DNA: TGTGCCAGCAGTTCGGGGGGAAACTATGGCTACACCTTC. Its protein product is CASSSGGNYGYTF.

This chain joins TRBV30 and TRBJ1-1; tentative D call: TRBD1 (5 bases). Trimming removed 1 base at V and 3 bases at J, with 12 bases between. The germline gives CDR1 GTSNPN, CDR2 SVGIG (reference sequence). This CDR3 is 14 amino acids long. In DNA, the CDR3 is TGTGCCTGGAGTGGGTGGCAGGGATACACTGAAGCTTTCTTT. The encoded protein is CAWSGWQGYTEAFF.